The clone carrying this T cell receptor beta chain has a handful of counts. The CDR3 consists of 14 residues. Germline assignment: CDR1 LGHDT and CDR2 YNNKEL (reference sequence). With 3 bases removed from V and 2 bases from J, the gap between germline ends came to 7 bases. TCRdb recomputed calls from the 5' RACE reads with MiXCR, one row per CDR3 protein. The table shows 250,000 to 350,000 distinct CDR3 sequences, with 20% occurring only once. The sample originates from a study of CD8 T cells in ankylosing spondylitis. The TCR sequence derives from a male donor with ankylosing spondylitis or in good health (not recorded which). The sample was blood, either unsorted or a sorted T cell fraction (not recorded which). V is TRBV3-1 and J is TRBJ2-2; D is unclear. The CDR3 sequence: CASSHPRNTGELFF. The CDR3 DNA follows: TGTGCCAGCAGCCACCCACGTAACACCGGGGAGCTGTTTTTT.